This TCR beta chain came from a study of shared clonotypes between healthy human individuals. Study-wide points: Clonotype sharing among donors likely depends on sequencing depth.

Notes on this clone: Its antigen is undetermined.

Per germline, CDR1 LNHDA and CDR2 SQIVND (reference sequence). The length of the CDR3 is 14 residues. The germline V and J ends were trimmed by 5 bases and 2 bases, with 13 bases remaining between them. The data were produced by immunoSEQ multiplex PCR, yet TCRdb's version contains in-frame clones alone and is incomplete. In the table there are approximately 530,000 clones, 90% to 96% of which are singletons. This TCR was recovered from a woman aged 25 to 39 in good health. Material for sequencing was naive CD4+ T cells sorted from blood. Subset specified: CD45RA+ positively selected. The chain carries TRBV19 and TRBJ2-7; the D gene is possibly TRBD2 (6 bases). CDR3 nucleotide sequence: TGTGCCAGTAGTGCCAGGTGGAGGGCCTACGAGCAGTACTTC. It specifies CASSARWRAYEQYF. Supplemented by reference TRBV19 and TRBJ2-7, the full variable domain reads DGGITQSPKYLFRKEGQNVTLSCEQNLNHDAMYWYRQDPGQGLRLIYYSQIVNDFQKGDIAEGYSVSREKKESFPLTVTSAQKNPTAFYLCASSARWRAYEQYFGPGTRLTVT.